This is a list of T cell receptor beta chains from one sample in a study of blood T cells in healthy people across ages. TCRdb ran MiXCR on the 5' RACE reads and lists one entry per CDR3 protein. This sample carries over 500,000 distinct CDR3 sequences, roughly a quarter of them seen once, and the ten largest clones take under 4.5%. These data were also reused for a study on T cells of mothers and their children.

The sequenced material came from blood. Every receptor here comes from a boy younger than 10 in good health. Both conserved end residues are part of each CDR3. D genes are given only for firm matches. Clone sizes are given selectively: once, few, many, or a class where the clone is expanded.

V gene	D gene	clone size	J gene	CDR3 protein	CDR3 DNA
TRBV10-3	-	-	TRBJ1-4	CAISPPKWTVGREKLFF	TGTGCCATCAGCCCCCCTAAATGGACGGTGGGAAGGGAAAAACTGTTTTTT
TRBV4-1	-	few	TRBJ1-1	CASSQGGSEAFF	TGCGCCAGCAGCCAAGGAGGATCTGAAGCTTTCTTT
TRBV12-3/TRBV12-4	TRBD2	few	TRBJ2-1	CASSLSGTDEQFF	TGTGCCAGCAGTTTAAGCGGGACCGATGAGCAGTTCTTC
TRBV19	-	few	TRBJ1-1	CASSTRPAGEAFF	TGTGCCAGTAGTACCCGACCGGCCGGTGAAGCTTTCTTT
TRBV27	TRBD2	-	TRBJ2-3	CASSQLAGVTDTQYF	TGTGCCAGCAGTCAGCTAGCGGGAGTCACAGATACGCAGTATTTT
TRBV5-1	TRBD2	-	TRBJ2-5	CASSRGERGLQETQYF	TGCGCCAGCAGCCGCGGCGAGCGGGGCCTCCAAGAGACCCAGTACTTC
TRBV29-1	-	-	TRBJ1-1	CSVAGNVNTEAFF	TGCAGCGTTGCGGGGAATGTGAACACTGAAGCTTTCTTT
TRBV9	-	-	TRBJ2-1	CASTPYGSYNEQFF	TGTGCCAGCACCCCTTATGGCTCCTACAATGAGCAGTTCTTC
TRBV7-9	-	-	TRBJ1-4	CASSSRGDNEKLFF	TGTGCCAGCAGCAGTAGGGGTGATAATGAAAAACTGTTTTTT
TRBV4-1	-	-	TRBJ2-5	CASSPGLELYQETQYF	TGCGCCAGCAGCCCGGGACTGGAATTGTACCAAGAGACCCAGTACTTC
TRBV30	-	-	TRBJ1-1	CAWSVRRSTEAFF	TGTGCCTGGAGTGTACGGCGGAGCACTGAAGCTTTCTTT
TRBV7-2	TRBD2	-	TRBJ2-1	CASSPTDGTREIDEQFF	TGTGCCAGCAGCCCCACTGACGGGACTAGAGAGATCGATGAGCAGTTCTTC
TRBV12-3/TRBV12-4	-	-	TRBJ2-1	CASGRGNNNEQFF	TGTGCCAGCGGAAGGGGAAACAACAATGAGCAGTTCTTC
TRBV20-1	TRBD1	once	TRBJ2-7	CSARGTRDRVHEQYF	TGCAGTGCTAGAGGGACCCGGGACAGGGTCCACGAGCAGTACTTC
TRBV27	-	-	TRBJ1-3	CASRTTGRGNTIYF	TGTGCCAGCAGAACTACAGGGCGTGGAAACACCATATATTTT
TRBV12-3/TRBV12-4	-	-	TRBJ2-3	CTSSSNARLADTQYF	TGTACCAGCAGTTCTAATGCTAGGCTGGCAGATACGCAGTATTTT
TRBV20-1	-	few	TRBJ2-5	CSARGAYQETQYF	TGCAGTGCTAGAGGAGCGTACCAAGAGACCCAGTACTTC
TRBV28	TRBD1	-	TRBJ1-4	CASSLLGQGNEKLFF	TGTGCCAGCAGTTTACTGGGACAGGGGAATGAAAAACTGTTTTTT
TRBV29-1	-	few	TRBJ2-7	CSVEGLLPTGQYF	TGCAGCGTAGAAGGACTACTTCCTACGGGGCAGTACTTC
TRBV20-1	TRBD2	few	TRBJ2-1	CSAGISGSYNEQFF	TGCAGTGCTGGAATTAGCGGGAGCTACAATGAGCAGTTCTTC
TRBV6-7	-	-	TRBJ1-2	CASSYEDRNYGYTF	TGTGCCAGCAGTTACGAAGACAGGAACTATGGCTACACCTTC
TRBV20-1	-	-	TRBJ2-5	CSAVGATETQYF	TGCAGTGCCGTTGGGGCGACAGAGACCCAGTACTTC
TRBV29-1	TRBD1	-	TRBJ1-1	CSVVKGANTEAFF	TGCAGCGTTGTAAAGGGGGCTAACACTGAAGCTTTCTTT
TRBV15	TRBD2	few	TRBJ2-1	CATSRAGGPNNEQFF	TGTGCCACCAGCAGAGCGGGAGGGCCAAACAATGAGCAGTTCTTC
TRBV5-5	TRBD1	-	TRBJ2-5	CASGPAWDRQETQYF	TGTGCCAGCGGCCCGGCGTGGGACAGGCAAGAGACCCAGTACTTC
TRBV24-1	TRBD1	-	TRBJ2-1	CATSDPFLPGTGVSNEQFF	TGTGCCACCAGTGATCCCTTCCTCCCCGGGACAGGGGTTTCCAATGAGCAGTTCTTC
TRBV27	-	few	TRBJ2-7	CASSTQPSSYEQYF	TGTGCCAGCAGCACCCAGCCTAGCTCCTACGAGCAGTACTTC
TRBV12-3/TRBV12-4	TRBD1	-	TRBJ1-2	CASRQDRVSADYTF	TGTGCCAGCAGGCAGGACAGGGTATCAGCGGACTACACCTTC
TRBV30	-	few	TRBJ1-4	CAWSWDLGNEKLFF	TGTGCCTGGTCCTGGGACCTTGGGAATGAAAAACTGTTTTTT
TRBV5-1	-	-	TRBJ2-5	CASSLVGQIQETQYF	TGCGCCAGCAGCTTGGTCGGACAGATCCAAGAGACCCAGTACTTC
TRBV5-1	-	-	TRBJ2-7	CASRAGTTNTYEQYF	TGCGCCAGCAGGGCCGGGACAACCAATACCTACGAGCAGTACTTC
TRBV29-1	-	-	TRBJ1-4	CSVLPTTNEKLFF	TGCAGCGTGTTACCCACAACTAATGAAAAACTGTTTTTT
TRBV25-1	-	few	TRBJ2-5	CASSDRSQETQYF	TGTGCCAGCAGTGATCGGTCCCAAGAGACCCAGTACTTC